Sequencing of this TCR beta chain was carried out in a study of T cell repertoires in cytomegalovirus infection. At the level of the study: In the study, CMV epitopes included recently identified HLA-C-restricted and well-studied HLA-B-restricted ones. Through public TCR beta signatures, both CMV infection and matching HLA type were indicated. General observations from the study: Across the ex vivo response, the dominant clonotypes were HLA-C-restricted CMV-specific TCR beta clonotypes. Carriage of CMV together with the relevant HLA was identifiable through cumulative public TCR beta family frequency.

Germline V gene data show CDR1 as DFQATT and CDR2 as SNEGSKA (reference sequence). Trimming took off 5 bases at V and 0 bases at J, with 14 bases between the two ends. The CDR3 consists of 15 residues. Note on this clonotype: Its antigen is unknown.

MiXCR was run by TCRdb on the reads, yielding one entry per CDR3 protein. The sample holds about 69,000 distinct CDR3 sequences, approximately 30% seen once. This TCR was recovered from a human donor in good health (CMV status not recorded). Some clones in this sample may be carry-over from other donors' samples. Sequenced material: CD8+ T cells from cultured PBMCs, taken from culture after CMV antigen stimulation. V gene TRBV20-1 combines with J gene TRBJ2-1, with D perhaps TRBD1 (6 bases). CDR3 DNA sequence: TGCAGTGCTCAGGATGACAGGACCTCCTACAATGAGCAGTTCTTC. Its protein is CSAQDDRTSYNEQFF.